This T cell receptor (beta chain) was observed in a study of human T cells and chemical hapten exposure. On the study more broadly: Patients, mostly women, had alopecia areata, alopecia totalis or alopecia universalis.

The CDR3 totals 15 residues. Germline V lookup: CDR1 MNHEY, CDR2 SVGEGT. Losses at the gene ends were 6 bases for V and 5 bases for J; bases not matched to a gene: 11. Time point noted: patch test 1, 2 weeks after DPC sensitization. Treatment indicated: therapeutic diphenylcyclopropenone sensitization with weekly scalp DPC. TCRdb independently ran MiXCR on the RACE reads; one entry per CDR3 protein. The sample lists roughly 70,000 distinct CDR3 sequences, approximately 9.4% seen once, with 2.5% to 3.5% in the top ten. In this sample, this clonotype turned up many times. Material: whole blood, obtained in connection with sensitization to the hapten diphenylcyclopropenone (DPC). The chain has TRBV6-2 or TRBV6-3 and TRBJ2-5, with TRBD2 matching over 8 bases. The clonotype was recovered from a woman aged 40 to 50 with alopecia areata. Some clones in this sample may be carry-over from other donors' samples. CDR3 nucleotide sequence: TGTGCCAGCAGAAGCCTTAGCGGGGAGGCGGAGACCCAGTACTTC. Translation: CASRSLSGEAETQYF.